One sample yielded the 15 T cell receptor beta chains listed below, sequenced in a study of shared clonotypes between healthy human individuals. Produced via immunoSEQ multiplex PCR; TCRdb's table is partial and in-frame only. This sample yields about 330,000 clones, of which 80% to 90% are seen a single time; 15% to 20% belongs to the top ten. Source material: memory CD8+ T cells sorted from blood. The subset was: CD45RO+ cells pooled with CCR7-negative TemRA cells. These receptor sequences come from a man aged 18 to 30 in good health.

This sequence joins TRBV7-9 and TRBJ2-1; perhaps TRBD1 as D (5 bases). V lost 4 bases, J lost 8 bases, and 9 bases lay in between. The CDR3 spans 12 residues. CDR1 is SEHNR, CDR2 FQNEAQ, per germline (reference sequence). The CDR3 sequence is CASSSYRYEQFF. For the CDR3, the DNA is TGTGCCAGCAGCTCCTACAGGTATGAGCAGTTCTTC.

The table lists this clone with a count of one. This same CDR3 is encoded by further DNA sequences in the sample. In DNA, the CDR3 is TGTGCCAGCAGCGTCGGCGGGTTATCCTACGAGCAGTACTTC. This translates into CASSVGGLSYEQYF. V is TRBV9 and J is TRBJ2-7; TRBD2 is a possible D gene (5 bases). V was pared by 2 bases and J by 1 base, with 10 bases between. The CDR3 sequence is 14 residues long. CDR1 is SGDLS, CDR2 YYNGEE, per germline. Using reference TRBV9 and TRBJ2-7 for the parts outside the CDR3, the full variable domain is DSGVTQTPKHLITATGQRVTLRCSPRSGDLSVYWYQQSLDQGLQFLIQYYNGEERAKGNILERFSAQQFPDLHSELNLSSLELGDSALYFCASSVGGLSYEQYFGPGTRLTVT.

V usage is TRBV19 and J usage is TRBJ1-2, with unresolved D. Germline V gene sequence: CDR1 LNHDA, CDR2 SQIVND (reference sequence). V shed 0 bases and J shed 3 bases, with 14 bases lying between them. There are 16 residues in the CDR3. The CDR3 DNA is TGTGCCAGTAGTATAGATGAGGAGGGTTTGCACTATGGCTACACCTTC. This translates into CASSIDEEGLHYGYTF.

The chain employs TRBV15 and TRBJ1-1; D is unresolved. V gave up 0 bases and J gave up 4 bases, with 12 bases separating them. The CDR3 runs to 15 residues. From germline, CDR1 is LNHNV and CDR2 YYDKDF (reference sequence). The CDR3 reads CATSRDWVEGTEAFF. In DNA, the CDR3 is TGTGCCACCAGCAGAGATTGGGTCGAGGGCACTGAAGCTTTCTTT.

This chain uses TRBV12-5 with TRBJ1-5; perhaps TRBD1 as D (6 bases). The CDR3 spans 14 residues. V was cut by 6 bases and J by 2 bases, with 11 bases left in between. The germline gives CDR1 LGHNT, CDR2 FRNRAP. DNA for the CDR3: TGTGCTAGTGGGCTGACAGGCCGCAATCAGCCCCAGCATTTT. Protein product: CASGLTGRNQPQHF.

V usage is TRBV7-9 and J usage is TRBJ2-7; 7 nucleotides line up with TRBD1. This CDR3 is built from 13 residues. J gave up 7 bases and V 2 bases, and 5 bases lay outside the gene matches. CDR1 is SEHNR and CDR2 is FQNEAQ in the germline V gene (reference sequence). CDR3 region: CASSLSLTGEQYF. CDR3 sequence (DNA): TGTGCCAGCAGCTTATCCTTGACAGGGGAGCAGTACTTC.

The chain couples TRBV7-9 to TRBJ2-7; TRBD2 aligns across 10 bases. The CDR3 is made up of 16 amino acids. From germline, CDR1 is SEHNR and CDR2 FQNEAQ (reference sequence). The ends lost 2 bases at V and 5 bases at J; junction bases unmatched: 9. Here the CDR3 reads CASSLSSGLASHEQYF. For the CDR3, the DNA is TGTGCCAGCAGCTTAAGTTCGGGACTAGCGTCTCACGAGCAGTACTTC.

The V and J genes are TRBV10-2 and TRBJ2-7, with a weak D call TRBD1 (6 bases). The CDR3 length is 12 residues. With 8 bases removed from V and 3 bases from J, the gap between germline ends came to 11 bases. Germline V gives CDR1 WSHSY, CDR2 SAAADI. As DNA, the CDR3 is TGCGCCAGCCCTACAGGGATCTACGAGCAGTACTTC. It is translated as CASPTGIYEQYF.

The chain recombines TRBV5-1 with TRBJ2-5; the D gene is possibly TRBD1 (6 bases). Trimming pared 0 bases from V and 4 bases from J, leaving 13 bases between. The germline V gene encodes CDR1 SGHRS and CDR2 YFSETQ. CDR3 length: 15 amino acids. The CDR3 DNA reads TGCGCCAGCAGCTTGGGACAGGCCCTGACAGAGACCCAGTACTTC. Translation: CASSLGQALTETQYF.

This chain's CDR3 is CASSYGFAYEQYF. DNA for the CDR3: TGTGCCAGCAGTTACGGATTCGCCTACGAGCAGTACTTC. The chain links TRBV6-5 to TRBJ2-7; D gene ambiguous. Trimming pared 2 bases from V and 2 bases from J, leaving 7 bases between. The CDR3 is made up of 13 amino acids. Germline V gene lookup returns CDR1 MNHEY and CDR2 SVGAGI.

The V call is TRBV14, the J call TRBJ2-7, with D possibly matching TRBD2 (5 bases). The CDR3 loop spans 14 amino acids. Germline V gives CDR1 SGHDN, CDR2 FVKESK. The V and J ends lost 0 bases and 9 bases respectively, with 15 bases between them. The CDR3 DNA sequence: TGTGCCAGCAGCCAAGATTACGGGATCGGGTGGCAGTACTTC. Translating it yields CASSQDYGIGWQYF.

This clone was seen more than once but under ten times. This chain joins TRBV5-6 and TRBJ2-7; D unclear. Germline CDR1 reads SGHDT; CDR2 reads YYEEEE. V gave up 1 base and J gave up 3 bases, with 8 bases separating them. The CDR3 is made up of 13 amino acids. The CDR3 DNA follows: TGTGCCAGCAGCTTGAGTTTTTTCTACGAGCAGTACTTC. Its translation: CASSLSFFYEQYF.

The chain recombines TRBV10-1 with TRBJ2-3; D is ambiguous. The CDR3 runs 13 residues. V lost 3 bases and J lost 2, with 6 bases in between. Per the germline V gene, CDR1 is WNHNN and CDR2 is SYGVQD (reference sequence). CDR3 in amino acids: CASSDGVTDTQYF. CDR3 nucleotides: TGCGCCAGCAGTGATGGAGTCACAGATACGCAGTATTTT.

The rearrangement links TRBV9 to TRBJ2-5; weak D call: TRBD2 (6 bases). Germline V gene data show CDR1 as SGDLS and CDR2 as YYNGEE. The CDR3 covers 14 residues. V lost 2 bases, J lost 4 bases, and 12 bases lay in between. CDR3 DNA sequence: TGTGCCAGCAGCGTTTCGGGGGTGGGAGAGACCCAGTACTTC. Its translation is CASSVSGVGETQYF.

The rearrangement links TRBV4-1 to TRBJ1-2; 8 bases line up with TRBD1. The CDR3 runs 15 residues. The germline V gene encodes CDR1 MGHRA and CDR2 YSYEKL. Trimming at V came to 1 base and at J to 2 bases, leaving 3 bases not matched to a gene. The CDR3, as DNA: TGCGCCAGCAGCCAAGGAACAGGGGGAAACTATGGCTACACCTTC. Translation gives CASSQGTGGNYGYTF.